This T cell receptor (beta chain) originates from a study of blood T cell repertoires in COVID-19. Background on the study: Both acute and convalescent COVID-19 samples were obtained from the United States, Italy and Spain. The analysed material was cDNA or gDNA that came from T cells, B-cell-depleted T cells, or PBMCs.

J was trimmed by 10 bases and V by 2 bases; bases with no gene match: 8. Germline loops: CDR1 MNHEY, CDR2 SVGAGI. CDR3 length equals 15 residues. Under the authors' procedure: Reference gene primers were amplified, and this amplification served to estimate nucleated cell counts. Here immunoSEQ multiplex PCR was the method, and the copy in TCRdb shows in-frame clones only, minus some. V and J calls and clone size are those listed in that table; D and trimming were worked out from the DNA. This table holds under 100,000 clones, around four fifths found once. The chain has TRBV6-5 and TRBJ1-6; 7 nucleotides line up with TRBD1. The origin of this receptor is a woman in her 70s with active or convalescent COVID-19. The specimen sequenced was peripheral blood. The CDR3 loop is CASSYRQGLRSPLHF. The CDR3 nucleotides are TGTGCCAGCAGTTACCGACAGGGACTCCGGTCACCCCTCCACTTT.